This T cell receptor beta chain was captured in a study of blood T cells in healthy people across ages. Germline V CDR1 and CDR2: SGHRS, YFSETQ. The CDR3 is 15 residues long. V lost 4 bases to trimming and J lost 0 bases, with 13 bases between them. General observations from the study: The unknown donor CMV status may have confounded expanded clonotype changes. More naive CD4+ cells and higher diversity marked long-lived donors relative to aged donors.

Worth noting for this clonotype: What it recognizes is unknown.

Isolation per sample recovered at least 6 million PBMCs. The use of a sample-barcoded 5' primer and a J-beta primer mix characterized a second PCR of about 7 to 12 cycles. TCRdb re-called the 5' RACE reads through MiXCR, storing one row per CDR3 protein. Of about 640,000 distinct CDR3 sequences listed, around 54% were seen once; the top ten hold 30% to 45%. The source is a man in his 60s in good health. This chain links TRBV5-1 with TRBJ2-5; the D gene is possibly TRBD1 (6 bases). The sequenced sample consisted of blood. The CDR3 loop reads CASSPGQIYQETQYF. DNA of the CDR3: TGCGCCAGCAGCCCCGGACAGATCTACCAAGAGACCCAGTACTTC.